The 3 T cell receptor beta chains given below trace back to one sample, sequenced in a study of CD8 T cells in ankylosing spondylitis (dated by TCRdb to 2016 to 2017). Library prep was done by 5' RACE. These reads were obtained on an Illumina HiSeq 2500. TCRdb reworked the public reads: Q25 trimming with fastp, MiXCR clone assembly, productive beta chains retained. CDR3 protein duplicates are merged, each entry listing the most common genes and DNA. This sample has 150,000 to 200,000 distinct CDR3 sequences in its table, and over 10% of those were observed once. About 11% of the sample is in the top ten clones. What was sequenced was blood, either unsorted or a sorted T cell fraction (not recorded which). The origin of the receptors is a female donor with ankylosing spondylitis or in good health (not recorded which).

At least ten counts were recorded for this clonotype. The chain links TRBV24-1 to TRBJ2-1; D ambiguous. Trimming cost V 7 bases and J 1 base, with 4 bases left between them. The CDR3 is 12 residues long. CDR1 and CDR2 from the germline V gene are KGHDR and SFDVKD. The CDR3 sequence: CATRGSYNEQFF. DNA of the CDR3: TGTGCCACCAGGGGATCCTACAATGAGCAGTTCTTC.

The chain has TRBV3-1 and TRBJ1-5; D call uncertain. The CDR3 covers 14 residues. From germline, CDR1 is LGHDT and CDR2 YNNKEL (reference sequence). The V end lost 1 base, the J end lost 5 bases, and 9 bases lay between the germline ends. CDR3 region: CASSQGGGDQPQHF. In DNA form, the CDR3 reads TGTGCCAGCAGCCAAGGCGGAGGTGATCAGCCCCAGCATTTT.

This clonotype was counted at least ten times. The rearrangement joins TRBV7-9 to TRBJ2-1; D gene uncertain. The V end was cut by 1 base, the J end by 7 bases, with 11 bases between. Germline V gene data show CDR1 as SEHNR and CDR2 as FQNEAQ (reference sequence). The CDR3 sequence is 14 residues long. The CDR3 DNA follows: TGTGCCAGCAGCTTAGAGGTAGTGGGTAATGAGCAGTTCTTC. Residues: CASSLEVVGNEQFF.